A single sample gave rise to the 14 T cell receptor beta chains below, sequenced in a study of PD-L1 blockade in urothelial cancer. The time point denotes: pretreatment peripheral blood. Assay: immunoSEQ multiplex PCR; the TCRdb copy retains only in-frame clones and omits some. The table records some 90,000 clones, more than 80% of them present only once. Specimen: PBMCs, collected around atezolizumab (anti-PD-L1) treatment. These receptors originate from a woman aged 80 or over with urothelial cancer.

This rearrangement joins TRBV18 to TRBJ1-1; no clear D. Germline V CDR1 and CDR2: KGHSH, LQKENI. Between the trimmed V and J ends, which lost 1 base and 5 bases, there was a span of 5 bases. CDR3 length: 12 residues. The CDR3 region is CASSPRSTEAFF. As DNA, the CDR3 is TGTGCCAGCTCACCACGGAGTACTGAAGCTTTCTTT.

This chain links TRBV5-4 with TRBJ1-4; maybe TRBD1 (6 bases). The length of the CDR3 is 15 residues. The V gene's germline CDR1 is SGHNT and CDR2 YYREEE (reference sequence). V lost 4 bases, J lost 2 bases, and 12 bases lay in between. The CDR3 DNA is TGTGCCAGCAGCCCTATGGGGGCCACTAATGAAAAACTGTTTTTT. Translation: CASSPMGATNEKLFF.

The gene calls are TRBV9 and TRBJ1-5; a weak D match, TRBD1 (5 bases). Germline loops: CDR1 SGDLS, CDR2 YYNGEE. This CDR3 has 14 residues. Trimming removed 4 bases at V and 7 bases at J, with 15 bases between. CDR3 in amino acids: CASSPMEGRQPQHF. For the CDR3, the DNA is TGTGCCAGCAGCCCCATGGAGGGGAGACAGCCCCAGCATTTT.

The CDR3 here is CAWSRTGSGGNTIYF. For the CDR3, the DNA is TGTGCCTGGAGCCGGACAGGGTCAGGAGGAAACACCATATATTTT. This chain joins TRBV30 and TRBJ1-3, with 8 nucleotides matching TRBD1. With 3 bases clipped from V and 4 bases from J, the junction kept 8 bases outside the gene matches. Germline values: CDR1 GTSNPN, CDR2 SVGIG (reference sequence). The CDR3 runs to 15 residues.

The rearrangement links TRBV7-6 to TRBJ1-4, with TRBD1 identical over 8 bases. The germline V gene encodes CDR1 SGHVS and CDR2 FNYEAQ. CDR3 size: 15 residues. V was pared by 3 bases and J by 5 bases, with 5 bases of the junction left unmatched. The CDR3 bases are TGTGCCAGCAGCTTGGACAGGGCGGTGAATGAAAAACTGTTTTTT. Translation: CASSLDRAVNEKLFF.

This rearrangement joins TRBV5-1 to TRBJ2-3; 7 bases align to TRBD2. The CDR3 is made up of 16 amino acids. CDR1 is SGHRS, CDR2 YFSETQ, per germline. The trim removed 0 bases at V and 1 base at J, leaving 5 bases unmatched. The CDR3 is CASSLAASGGTDTQYF. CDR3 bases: TGCGCCAGCAGCTTGGCTGCTAGCGGAGGCACAGATACGCAGTATTTT.

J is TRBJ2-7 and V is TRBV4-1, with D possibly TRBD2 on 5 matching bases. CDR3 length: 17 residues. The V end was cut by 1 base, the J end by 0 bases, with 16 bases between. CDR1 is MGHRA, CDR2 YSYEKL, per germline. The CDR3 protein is CASSQGRTLTGSYEQYF. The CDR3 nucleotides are TGCGCCAGCAGCCAAGGGAGGACCCTAACGGGCTCCTACGAGCAGTACTTC.

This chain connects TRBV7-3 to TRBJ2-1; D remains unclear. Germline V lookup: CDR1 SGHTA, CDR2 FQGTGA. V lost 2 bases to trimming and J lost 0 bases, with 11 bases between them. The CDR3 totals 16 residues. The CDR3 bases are TGTGCCAGCAGCTTAGGGCCCAAGAGCTCCTACAATGAGCAGTTCTTC. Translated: CASSLGPKSSYNEQFF.

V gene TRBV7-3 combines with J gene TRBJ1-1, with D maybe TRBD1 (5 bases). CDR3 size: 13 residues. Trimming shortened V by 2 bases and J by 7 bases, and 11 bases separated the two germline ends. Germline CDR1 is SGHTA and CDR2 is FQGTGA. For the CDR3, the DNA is TGTGCCAGCAGCTTATTCGGGGGGTATGAAGCTTTCTTT. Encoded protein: CASSLFGGYEAFF.

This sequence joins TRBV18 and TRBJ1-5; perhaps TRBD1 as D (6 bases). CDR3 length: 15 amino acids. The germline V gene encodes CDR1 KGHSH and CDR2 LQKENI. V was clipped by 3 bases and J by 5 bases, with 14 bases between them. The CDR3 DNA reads TGTGCCAGCTCACCGGGACAAGCTACCGATCAGCCCCAGCATTTT. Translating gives CASSPGQATDQPQHF.

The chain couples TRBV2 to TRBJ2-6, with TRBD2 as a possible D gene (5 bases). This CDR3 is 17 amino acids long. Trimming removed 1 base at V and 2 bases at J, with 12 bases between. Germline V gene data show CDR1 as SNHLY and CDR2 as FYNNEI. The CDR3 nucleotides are TGTGCCAGCAGTGAAGTAAGGGCGGGTACTGGGGCCAACGTCCTGACTTTC. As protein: CASSEVRAGTGANVLTF.

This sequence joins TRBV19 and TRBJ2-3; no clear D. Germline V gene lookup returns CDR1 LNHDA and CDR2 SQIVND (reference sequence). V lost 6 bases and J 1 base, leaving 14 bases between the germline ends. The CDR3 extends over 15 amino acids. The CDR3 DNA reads TGTGCCAGTAGACTCGGTAGCAGCCGCACAGATACGCAGTATTTT. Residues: CASRLGSSRTDTQYF.

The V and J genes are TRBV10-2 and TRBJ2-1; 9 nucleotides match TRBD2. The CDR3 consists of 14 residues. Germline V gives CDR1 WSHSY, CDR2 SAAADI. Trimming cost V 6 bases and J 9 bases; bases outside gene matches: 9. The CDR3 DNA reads TGCGCCAGCAGGGTAGGTAGCGGGAGAGCTGAGCAGTTCTTC. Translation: CASRVGSGRAEQFF.

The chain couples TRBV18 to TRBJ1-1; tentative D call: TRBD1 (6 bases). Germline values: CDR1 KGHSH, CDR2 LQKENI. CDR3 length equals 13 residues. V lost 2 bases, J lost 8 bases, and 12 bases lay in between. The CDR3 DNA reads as TGTGCCAGCTCACCAAATTTACAGGGAGAAGCTTTCTTT. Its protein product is CASSPNLQGEAFF.